This paragraph covers one T cell receptor delta chain sequence. Its antigen is still unknown. This CDR3 is built from 18 residues. Trimming at V came to 1 base and at J to 0 bases, leaving 9 bases not matched to a gene. Per germline, CDR1 TSWWSYY and CDR2 QGS. This entry comes from a study of Vδ1+ human thymocytes. RNA was extracted from the cells and then reverse transcribed. Multiplex PCR used pooled V-gene forward primers and a constant-region reverse primer to amplify CDR3s. TCRdb re-processed the multiplex PCR reads using CATT. The sample carries roughly 55,000 delta-chain clones, about a sixth recorded once. Thymocytes were sorted as CD3+ TCRVdelta1+ TCRVdelta2- after alphabeta T cell depletion. Purity of the sorted Vdelta1+ thymocytes ranged from 98% to 99.6%. Study results and limitations: In the thymus, TRG and TRD repertoires looked highly polyclonal with Gaussian CDR3 lengths. Despite high sort purity, about a fifth of thymic T cell receptor delta sequences were Vdelta2.

This clonotype was sampled from a boy younger than two who had congenital heart surgery. Sequencing was performed on Vdelta1+ gamma-delta thymocytes from the thymus. As to subset: FACS-sorted CD3+ TCRalphabeta- TCRVdelta1+ TCRVdelta2- thymocytes. The rearrangement links TRDV1 to TRDJ1, with 9 nucleotides matching TRDD3. The CDR3 sequence: CALGERPNWGKYTDKLIF. CDR3 DNA sequence: TGTGCTCTTGGGGAACGCCCTAACTGGGGGAAGTACACCGATAAACTCATCTTT.